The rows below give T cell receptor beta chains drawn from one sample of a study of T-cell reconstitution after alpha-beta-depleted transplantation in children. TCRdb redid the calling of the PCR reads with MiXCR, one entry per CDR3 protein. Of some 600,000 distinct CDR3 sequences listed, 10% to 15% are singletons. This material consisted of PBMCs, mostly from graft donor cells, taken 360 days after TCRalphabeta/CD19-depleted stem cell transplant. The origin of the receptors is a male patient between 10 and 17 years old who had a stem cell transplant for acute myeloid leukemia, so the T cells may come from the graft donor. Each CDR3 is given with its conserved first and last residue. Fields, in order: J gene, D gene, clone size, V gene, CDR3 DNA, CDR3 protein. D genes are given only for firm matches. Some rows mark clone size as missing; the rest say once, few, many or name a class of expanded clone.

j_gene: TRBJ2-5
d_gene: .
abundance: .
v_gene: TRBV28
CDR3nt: TGTGCCAGCAGTTTATCCAGGGAAGAGACCCAGTACTTC
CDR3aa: CASSLSREETQYF

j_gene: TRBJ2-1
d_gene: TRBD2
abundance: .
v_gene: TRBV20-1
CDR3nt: TGCAGTGCTAGAGGGCTAGCGGGAGTATCCTACAATGAGCAGTTCTTC
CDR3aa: CSARGLAGVSYNEQFF

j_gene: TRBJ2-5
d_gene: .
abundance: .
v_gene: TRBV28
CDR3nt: TGTGCCAGCAGTTTATGGCTCCAAGAGACCCAGTACTTC
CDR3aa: CASSLWLQETQYF

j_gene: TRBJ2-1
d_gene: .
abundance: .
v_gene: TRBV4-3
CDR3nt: TGCGCCAGCAGCCAAAGGCGGGCCCCCTACAATGAGCAGTTCTTC
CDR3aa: CASSQRRAPYNEQFF

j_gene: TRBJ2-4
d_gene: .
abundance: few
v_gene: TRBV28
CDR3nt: TGTGCCAGCAACCGGAGGGGGGCTGGAAACATTCAGTACTTC
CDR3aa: CASNRRGAGNIQYF

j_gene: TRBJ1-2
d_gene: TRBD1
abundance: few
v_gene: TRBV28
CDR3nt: TGTGCCAGCAGTTTATTGGGACAGGCAAACTATGGCTACACCTTC
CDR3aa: CASSLLGQANYGYTF

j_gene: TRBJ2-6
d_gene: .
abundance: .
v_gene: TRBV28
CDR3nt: TGTGCCAGCAGTTTCCCCCCGGGGGCCAACGTCCTGACTTTC
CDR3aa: CASSFPPGANVLTF

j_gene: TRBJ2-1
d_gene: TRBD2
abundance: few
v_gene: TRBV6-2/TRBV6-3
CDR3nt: TGTGCCAGCAGGACTAGCGGGAGGGGGAAATACAATGAGCAGTTCTTC
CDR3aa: CASRTSGRGKYNEQFF

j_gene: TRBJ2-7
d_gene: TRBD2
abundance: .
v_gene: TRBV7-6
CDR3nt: TGTGCCAGCAGCTCCGGGGGGTCTAGGAGCGGGAATTTAGCCTACGAGCAGTACTTC
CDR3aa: CASSSGGSRSGNLAYEQYF

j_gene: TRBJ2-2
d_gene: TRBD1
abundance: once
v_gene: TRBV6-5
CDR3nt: TGTGCCAGCAGTTCGACAGGGTTGAGCTCCGGGGAGCTGTTTTTT
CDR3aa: CASSSTGLSSGELFF

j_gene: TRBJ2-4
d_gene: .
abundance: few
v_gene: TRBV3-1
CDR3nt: TGTGCCAGCAGCCGCCCTACTAGAAACATTCAGTACTTC
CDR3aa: CASSRPTRNIQYF

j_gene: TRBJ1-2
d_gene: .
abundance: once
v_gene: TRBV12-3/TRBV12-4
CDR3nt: TGTGCCAGCATGGGGCCCCGGGGCCCCGGGAAGGACTATGGCTACACCTTC
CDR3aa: CASMGPRGPGKDYGYTF

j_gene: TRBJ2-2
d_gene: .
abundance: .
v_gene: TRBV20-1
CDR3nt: TGCAGTGGGGACCGAAACACCGGGGAGCTGTTTTTT
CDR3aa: CSGDRNTGELFF

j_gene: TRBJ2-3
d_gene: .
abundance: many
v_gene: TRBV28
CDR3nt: TGTGCCAGCAGCCTCCCGAGGGGAGGCACAGATACGCAGTATTTT
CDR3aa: CASSLPRGGTDTQYF

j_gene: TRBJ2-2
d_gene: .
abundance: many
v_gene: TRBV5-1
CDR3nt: TGCGCCAGCAGAGGCCCAGCGGCGAACACCGGGGAGCTGTTTTTT
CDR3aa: CASRGPAANTGELFF

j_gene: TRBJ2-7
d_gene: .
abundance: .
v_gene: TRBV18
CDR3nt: TGTGCCAGCTCACCCAGGGAGGAGTACGAGCAGTACTTC
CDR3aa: CASSPREEYEQYF

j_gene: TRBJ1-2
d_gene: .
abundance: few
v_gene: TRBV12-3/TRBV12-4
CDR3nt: TGTGCCAGCAGTCAGGGTCGTAGTAATGGCTACACCTTC
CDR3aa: CASSQGRSNGYTF

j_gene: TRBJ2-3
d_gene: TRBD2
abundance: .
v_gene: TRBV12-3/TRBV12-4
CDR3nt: TGTGCCAGCAGTTTCACTAGACTAGCTAGCACAGATACGCAGTATTTT
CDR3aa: CASSFTRLASTDTQYF

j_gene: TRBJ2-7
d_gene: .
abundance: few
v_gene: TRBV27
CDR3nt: TGTGCCAGCAGTTACCGGGACCCCTCCTACGAGCAGTACTTC
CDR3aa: CASSYRDPSYEQYF

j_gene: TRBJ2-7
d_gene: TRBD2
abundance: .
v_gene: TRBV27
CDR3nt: TGTGCCAGCAGTTTATTCCTAGCGGGAGCGCCGAGCTCCTACGAGCAGTACTTC
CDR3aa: CASSLFLAGAPSSYEQYF

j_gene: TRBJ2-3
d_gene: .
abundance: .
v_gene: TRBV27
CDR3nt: TGTGCCAGCAGTTTATTCCCGGGACTCGCTATCGGCAAGCCAAGCACAGATACGCAGTATTTT
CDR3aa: CASSLFPGLAIGKPSTDTQYF

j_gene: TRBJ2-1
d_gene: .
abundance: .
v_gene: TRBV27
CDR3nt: TGTGCCAGCAAAGGCCTAGGGAATGAGCAGTTCTTC
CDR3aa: CASKGLGNEQFF

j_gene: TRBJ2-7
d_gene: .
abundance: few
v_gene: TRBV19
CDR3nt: TGTGCCAGTAGTATAGCCGGGACTGGAACCTACGAGCAGTACTTC
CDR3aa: CASSIAGTGTYEQYF

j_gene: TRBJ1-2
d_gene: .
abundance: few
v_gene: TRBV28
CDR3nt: TGTGCCAGCAGTTTAGTGAATCCTAACTATGGCTACACCTTC
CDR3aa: CASSLVNPNYGYTF

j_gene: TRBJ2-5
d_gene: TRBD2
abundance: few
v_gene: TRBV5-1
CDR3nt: TGCGCCAGCAGCCCCCTGACGGGACTAGCGCTCCAAGAGACCCAGTACTTC
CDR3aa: CASSPLTGLALQETQYF

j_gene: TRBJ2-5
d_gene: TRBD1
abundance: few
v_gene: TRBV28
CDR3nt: TGTGCCAGCAGTTTAGACAGGGGGGCCCTCCAAGAGACCCAGTACTTC
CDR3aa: CASSLDRGALQETQYF

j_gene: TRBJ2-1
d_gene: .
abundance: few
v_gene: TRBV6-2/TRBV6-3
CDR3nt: TGTGCCAGCAGCTCACAGCTTTACAATGAGCAGTTCTTC
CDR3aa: CASSSQLYNEQFF

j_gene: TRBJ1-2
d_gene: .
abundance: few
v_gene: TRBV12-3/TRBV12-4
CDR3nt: TGTGCCAGCAGTTTGGGAACCGGGGGAAGTAACTATGGCTACACCTTC
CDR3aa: CASSLGTGGSNYGYTF

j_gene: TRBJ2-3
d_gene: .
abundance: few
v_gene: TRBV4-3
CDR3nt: TGCGCCAGCAGCCAAGGCATGAGGATCACCACAGATACGCAGTATTTT
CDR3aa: CASSQGMRITTDTQYF

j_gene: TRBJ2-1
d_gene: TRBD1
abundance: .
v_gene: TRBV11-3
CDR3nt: TGTGCCAGCAGTCAAGGGGAACAGGGGACCTACAATGAGCAGTTCTTC
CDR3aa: CASSQGEQGTYNEQFF

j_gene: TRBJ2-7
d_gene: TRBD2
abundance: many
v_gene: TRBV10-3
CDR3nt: TGTGCCATCAGTGAGTATATGACTAGCGGGAGTCACTCCTACGAGCAGTACTTC
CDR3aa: CAISEYMTSGSHSYEQYF

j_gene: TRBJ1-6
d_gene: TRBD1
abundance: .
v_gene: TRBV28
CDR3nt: TGTGCCAGCAGCCGGGACAGGAGCCTCTATAATTCACCCCTCCACTTT
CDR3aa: CASSRDRSLYNSPLHF

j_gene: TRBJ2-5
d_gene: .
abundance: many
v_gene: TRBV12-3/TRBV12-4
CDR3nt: TGTGCCAGCAGTTACCTCTCATTGGGGACCCAGTACTTC
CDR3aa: CASSYLSLGTQYF

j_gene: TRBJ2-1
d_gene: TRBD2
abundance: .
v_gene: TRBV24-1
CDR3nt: TGTGCCACCAGTGACCAAAGCGGGGAAAGGGCCAATGAGCAGTTCTTC
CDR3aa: CATSDQSGERANEQFF

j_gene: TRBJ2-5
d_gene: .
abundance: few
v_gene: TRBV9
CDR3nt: TGTGCCAGCAGCGCGACAGGCTGGGACGGGACCCAGTACTTC
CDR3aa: CASSATGWDGTQYF

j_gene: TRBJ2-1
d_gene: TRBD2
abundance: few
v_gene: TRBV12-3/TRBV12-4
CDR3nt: TGTGCCAGCAGTTTAAGGGGCTCGCGGGAGGGGTGGGATGAGCAGTTCTTC
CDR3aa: CASSLRGSREGWDEQFF

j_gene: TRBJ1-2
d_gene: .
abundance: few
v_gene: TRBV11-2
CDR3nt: TGTGCCAGCAGCTTGTACAGAGATCCCTATGGCTACACCTTC
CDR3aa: CASSLYRDPYGYTF

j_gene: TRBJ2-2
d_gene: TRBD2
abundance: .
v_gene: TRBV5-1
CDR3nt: TGCGCCAGCAGCTATCTAATAGCGGGAGGCCCGTTCGCGAACACCGGGGAGCTGTTTTTT
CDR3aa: CASSYLIAGGPFANTGELFF

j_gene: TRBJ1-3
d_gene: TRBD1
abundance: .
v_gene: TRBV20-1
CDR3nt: TGCAGTGCTAGACAGGGGGTGGGGTCCTTATCTGGAAACACCATATATTTT
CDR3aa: CSARQGVGSLSGNTIYF

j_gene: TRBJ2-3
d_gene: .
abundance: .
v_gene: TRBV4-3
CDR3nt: TGCGCCAGCAGCCCGGCCCCGACTAGTCAGGCAGATACGCAGTATTTT
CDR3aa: CASSPAPTSQADTQYF

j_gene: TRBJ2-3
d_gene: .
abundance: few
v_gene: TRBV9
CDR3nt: TGTGCCAGCAGCCCCCGCCTCGCGTTAGATACGCAGTATTTT
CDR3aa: CASSPRLALDTQYF

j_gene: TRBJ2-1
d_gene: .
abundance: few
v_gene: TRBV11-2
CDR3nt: TGTGCCAGCAACCAACATATGGGGGGCTCCTACAATGAGCAGTTCTTC
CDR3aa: CASNQHMGGSYNEQFF

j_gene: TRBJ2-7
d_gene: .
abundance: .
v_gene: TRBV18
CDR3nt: TGTGCCAGCTCACCACCGGACAGCCTCCGGGGCTCCTACGAGCAGTACTTC
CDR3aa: CASSPPDSLRGSYEQYF

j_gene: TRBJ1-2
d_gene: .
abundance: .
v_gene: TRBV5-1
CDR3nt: TGCGCCAGCAGCACCCGGACGGAGTATGGCTACACCTTC
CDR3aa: CASSTRTEYGYTF

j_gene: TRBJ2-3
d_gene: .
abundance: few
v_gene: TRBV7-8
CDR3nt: TGTGCCAGCAGCTTAAAGGGTGGGAACACAGATACGCAGTATTTT
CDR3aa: CASSLKGGNTDTQYF

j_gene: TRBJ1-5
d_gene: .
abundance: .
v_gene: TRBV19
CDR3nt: TGTGCCAGTACCGCGACAAGGGACAATCAGCCCCAGCATTTT
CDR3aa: CASTATRDNQPQHF

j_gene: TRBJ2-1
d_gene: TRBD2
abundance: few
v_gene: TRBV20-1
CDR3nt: TGCAGTGCTACAGGGACTAGCGGACCCTCCTACAATGAGCAGTTCTTC
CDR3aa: CSATGTSGPSYNEQFF

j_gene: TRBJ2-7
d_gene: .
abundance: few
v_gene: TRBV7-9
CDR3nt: TGTGCCAGCCCATGTACCTCTGCAGATAGCTCCTACGAGCAGTACTTC
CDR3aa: CASPCTSADSSYEQYF

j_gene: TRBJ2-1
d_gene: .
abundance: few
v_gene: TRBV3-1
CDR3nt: TGTGCCAGCAGCCAAGATCTAGGGGGAGAGCAGTTCTTC
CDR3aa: CASSQDLGGEQFF

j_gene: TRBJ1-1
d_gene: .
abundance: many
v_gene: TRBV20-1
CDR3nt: TGCAGTGCTAGACGACCGGGGGTTCTCCAACTACCTGAAGCTTTCTTT
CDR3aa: CSARRPGVLQLPEAFF

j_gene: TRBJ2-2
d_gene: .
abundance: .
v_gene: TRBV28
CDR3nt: TGTGCCAGCAGTTCCCAAGGAGATTACACCGGGGAGCTGTTTTTT
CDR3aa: CASSSQGDYTGELFF

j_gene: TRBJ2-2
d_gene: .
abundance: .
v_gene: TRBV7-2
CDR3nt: TGTGCCAGCAGCCCGACCCGGACCGGGGAGCTGTTTTTT
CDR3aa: CASSPTRTGELFF

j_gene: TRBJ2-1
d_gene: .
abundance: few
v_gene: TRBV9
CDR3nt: TGTGCCAGCAGCGTACCGGGTTTAGGGAATGAGCAGTTCTTC
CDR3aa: CASSVPGLGNEQFF

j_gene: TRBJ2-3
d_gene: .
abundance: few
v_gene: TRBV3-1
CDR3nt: TGTGCCAGCAGCCAAAGTGGCACAGATACGCAGTATTTT
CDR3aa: CASSQSGTDTQYF

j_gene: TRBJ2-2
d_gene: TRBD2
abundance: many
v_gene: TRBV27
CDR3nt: TGTGCCAGCAGAGCGGCGGGAGGGGTCGGGGAGCTGTTTTTT
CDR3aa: CASRAAGGVGELFF